This entry lists 26 T cell receptor beta chains sequenced from one sample in a study of CD8 T cells in Susac syndrome. RNA totalling about 0.5 to 1 ug underwent reverse transcription with random hexamers. Via MiXCR, TCRdb re-called the immunoSEQ multiplex PCR reads, giving one row per CDR3 protein. Of 150,000 to 250,000 distinct CDR3 sequences listed, roughly 96% were seen once; the top ten hold about 0.087%. The sample consisted of CD4+ T cells from PBMCs. Source of these receptors: a human donor with multiple sclerosis.

The chain couples TRBV4-1 to TRBJ2-5, with D unresolved. Germline CDR1 and CDR2: MGHRA and YSYEKL. The V end lost 4 bases, the J end lost 1 base, and 13 bases lay between the germline ends. The CDR3 sequence is 15 residues long. The CDR3 loop reads CASSLTGSLQETQYF. The DNA of the CDR3 is TGCGCCAGCAGCCTAACCGGCAGCCTCCAAGAGACCCAGTACTTC.

The V gene is TRBV6-2 or TRBV6-3, the J gene TRBJ1-5; D is unresolved. V lost 8 bases to trimming and J lost 0 bases, with 14 bases between them. Germline assignment: CDR1 MNHEY and CDR2 SVGEGT. The CDR3 is 15 amino acids. The CDR3 reads CASSRAGISNQPQHF. CDR3 DNA sequence: TGTGCCAGCTCTAGGGCAGGAATTAGCAATCAGCCCCAGCATTTT.

This chain links TRBV24-1 with TRBJ1-5; possibly TRBD1 for D (6 bases). Germline-derived CDR1 and CDR2 are KGHDR and SFDVKD. Trimming cost V 9 bases and J 4 bases, with 9 bases left between them. CDR3 length equals 12 residues. CDR3 in DNA: TGTGCCACCCACAGGGATAATCAGCCCCAGCATTTT. Translated, it gives CATHRDNQPQHF.

The chain has TRBV30 and TRBJ2-2; 8 bases fit TRBD1. Trimming took 2 bases from V and 5 from J; bases not matched to a gene: 4. The CDR3 length is 14 residues. Per germline, CDR1 GTSNPN and CDR2 SVGIG (reference sequence). CDR3 protein: CAWSLTGATGELFF. The CDR3 nucleotides read TGTGCCTGGAGTCTGACAGGGGCGACCGGGGAGCTGTTTTTT.

The chain employs TRBV30 and TRBJ2-5; 8 bases agree with TRBD2. In germline, CDR1 is GTSNPN, CDR2 SVGIG (reference sequence). CDR3 length equals 14 residues. The V and J ends lost 4 bases and 1 base, in that order; junction bases with no gene match: 5. The CDR3, as DNA: TGTGCCTGGACTAGCGGGCAAATCCAAGAGACCCAGTACTTC. It specifies CAWTSGQIQETQYF.

The V gene is TRBV5-6, the J gene TRBJ2-1; 8 nucleotides agree with TRBD1. Germline CDR1 SGHDT, CDR2 YYEEEE. V was pared by 4 bases and J by 5 bases, with 5 bases of the junction left unmatched. The CDR3 extends over 14 amino acids. The CDR3 DNA reads as TGTGCCAGCAGCACCAGGACAGGGAACAATGAGCAGTTCTTC. Translating gives CASSTRTGNNEQFF.

The gene calls are TRBV12-3 or TRBV12-4 and TRBJ2-7, with a possible D match to TRBD2 (6 bases). The CDR3 sequence is 13 residues long. Trimming stripped 6 bases from V and 3 bases from J, with 12 bases between. CDR3 DNA: TGTGCCAGCAGCCCGGGACTTCACTACGAGCAGTACTTC. Translating gives CASSPGLHYEQYF.

This clonotype was observed a single time. The V and J genes are TRBV7-2 and TRBJ1-5, with unresolved D. V lost 7 bases and J 0 bases, leaving 7 bases between the germline ends. Germline V lookup: CDR1 SGHTA, CDR2 FQGNSA. The CDR3 totals 13 residues. CDR3 sequence: CASTGDSNQPQHF. In DNA form, the CDR3 reads TGTGCCAGCACCGGGGATAGCAATCAGCCCCAGCATTTT.

The gene calls are TRBV3-1 and TRBJ1-2; D remains unclear. Germline CDR1 is LGHDT and CDR2 is YNNKEL (reference sequence). The ends were cut back, 5 bases at V and 6 bases at J, with 13 bases in the middle. This CDR3 comprises 13 residues. The CDR3 protein is CASSTLTSNGYTF. In DNA, the CDR3 is TGTGCCAGCAGCACCCTGACTAGCAATGGCTACACCTTC. Based on the CDR3 plus reference TRBV3-1 and TRBJ1-2, the full variable domain is DTAVSQTPKYLVTQMGNDKSIKCEQNLGHDTMYWYKQDSKKFLKIMFSYNNKELIINETVPNRFSPKSPDKAHLNLHINSLELGDSAVYFCASSTLTSNGYTFGSGTRLTVV.

The V call is TRBV20-1, the J call TRBJ2-2; D gene ambiguous. Germline V gene data show CDR1 as DFQATT and CDR2 as SNEGSKA (reference sequence). Trimming took 7 bases from V and 4 from J, leaving 13 bases between them. There are 13 residues in the CDR3. The CDR3, as DNA: TGCAGTGGGTCAAGAGGTCGCACCGGGGAGCTGTTTTTT. It is translated as CSGSRGRTGELFF.

This chain joins TRBV27 and TRBJ1-2; D ambiguous. This CDR3 region has 13 residues. The germline CDR1 and CDR2 sequences are MNHEY and SMNVEV (reference sequence). V lost 5 bases and J 2 bases, leaving 9 bases between the germline ends. CDR3 DNA: TGTGCCAGCAGTACCCGACACAACTATGGCTACACCTTC. This translates into CASSTRHNYGYTF.

The genes are TRBV12-3 or TRBV12-4 and TRBJ1-1, with D unresolved. V was pared by 4 bases and J by 3 bases, with 15 bases between. The CDR3 length is 15 residues. This CDR3 is CASSSRVPRHTEAFF. The CDR3 nucleotides read TGTGCCAGCAGTTCCCGCGTGCCCCGTCACACTGAAGCTTTCTTT.

The J gene is TRBJ2-3, the V gene TRBV11-2, with D hard to call. This CDR3 contains 13 residues. Trimming shortened V by 6 bases and J by 4 bases, and 11 bases separated the two germline ends. Looked up from germline, CDR1 is SGHAT and CDR2 is FQNNGV. CDR3 amino acids: CASRPPAPDTQYF. CDR3 bases: TGTGCCAGCAGACCTCCTGCGCCAGATACGCAGTATTTT.

Details on this clonotype: The germline gene is not matched at one end of the junction; a read error may be the cause. The rearrangement joins TRBV12-3 or TRBV12-4 to TRBJ2-1, with a tentative D call TRBD2 (6 bases). CDR3 length: 12 amino acids. The CDR3 loop is CASRLAENEQFF. CDR3 DNA sequence: TGTGCCAGCAGGTTAGCGGAGAATGAGCAGTTCTTC.

This clonotype has only one observation. This chain connects TRBV7-8 to TRBJ2-3; D is tentatively TRBD1 or TRBD2 (6 bases each). Trimming left V 5 bases short and J 2 bases short, with 20 bases between. This CDR3 has 17 amino acids. Germline CDR1 and CDR2: SGHVS and FQNEAQ. DNA of the CDR3: TGTGCCAGCAGCCGGACCGGAGGGGGACTGAACACAGATACGCAGTATTTT. Its protein product is CASSRTGGGLNTDTQYF.

J is TRBJ2-1 and V is TRBV30, with TRBD2 matching over 8 bases. The V gene's germline CDR1 is GTSNPN and CDR2 SVGIG (reference sequence). This CDR3 spans 13 amino acids. The ends lost 4 bases at V and 2 bases at J; junction bases unmatched: 1. CDR3 DNA sequence: TGTGCCTGGAAGCGGGGGCCCTACAATGAGCAGTTCTTC. It yields the protein CAWKRGPYNEQFF.

The chain has TRBV24-1 and TRBJ2-2; 12 bases line up with TRBD2. Trimming took 3 bases from V and 1 from J; bases not matched to a gene: 5. CDR3 length: 18 residues. CDR1 KGHDR and CDR2 SFDVKD come from the germline V gene. The CDR3 region has the DNA TGTGCCACCAGTGATACCTCGGGACTAGCGGGGAACACCGGGGAGCTGTTTTTT. Translation: CATSDTSGLAGNTGELFF.

The rearrangement uses TRBV5-6 and TRBJ2-3; TRBD2 aligns across 8 bases. Germline trimming cut 7 bases from V and 1 base from J; bases unmatched to any gene: 8. CDR3 length: 15 amino acids. Germline CDR1 and CDR2: SGHDT and YYEEEE. CDR3 DNA: TGTGCCAGCGCATTCGGCGGGGGGCGCACAGATACGCAGTATTTT. Protein: CASAFGGGRTDTQYF.

The chain couples TRBV20-1 to TRBJ2-7; D may be TRBD2 (5 bases). This CDR3 has 11 residues. Trimming shortened V by 3 bases and J by 6 bases, and 9 bases separated the two germline ends. Germline V CDR1 and CDR2: DFQATT, SNEGSKA (reference sequence). For the CDR3, the DNA is TGCAGTGCTAGGGGTAGCGTCGAGCAGTACTTC. It encodes CSARGSVEQYF.

This chain joins TRBV2 and TRBJ2-3; D unclear. The CDR3 contains 14 residues. V gave up 3 bases and J gave up 2 bases, with 9 bases separating them. Germline CDR1 and CDR2: SNHLY and FYNNEI. CDR3 protein: CASSDGLVTDTQYF. For the CDR3, the DNA is TGTGCCAGCAGTGACGGGCTCGTCACAGATACGCAGTATTTT.

CDR3 protein: CSARDQGAGELFF. In DNA form, the CDR3 reads TGCAGTGCTAGAGATCAGGGTGCCGGGGAGCTGTTTTTT. The rearrangement uses TRBV20-1 and TRBJ2-2; D may be TRBD1 (5 bases). Germline CDR1 DFQATT, CDR2 SNEGSKA (reference sequence). Trimming stripped 0 bases from V and 6 bases from J, with 8 bases between. The length of the CDR3 is 13 residues.

The rearrangement joins TRBV9 to TRBJ2-1, with D unresolved. Germline values: CDR1 SGDLS, CDR2 YYNGEE. V was cut by 3 bases and J by 0 bases, with 10 bases left in between. The CDR3 length is 15 residues. Here the CDR3 reads CASSETAHSYNEQFF. The CDR3 DNA sequence: TGTGCCAGCAGCGAGACGGCCCACTCCTACAATGAGCAGTTCTTC.

The chain recombines TRBV20-1 with TRBJ2-2; 13 nucleotides line up with TRBD2. The CDR3 length is 16 residues. J gave up 4 bases and V 0 bases, and 2 bases lay outside the gene matches. In germline, CDR1 is DFQATT, CDR2 SNEGSKA (reference sequence). Here the CDR3 DNA reads TGCAGTGCTAGAGATCGACTAGCGGGAGGCACCGGGGAGCTGTTTTTT. Protein: CSARDRLAGGTGELFF.

This chain uses TRBV29-1 with TRBJ2-7, with 7 bases matching TRBD1. There are 14 residues in the CDR3. The V segment lost 7 bases and the J segment 5 bases; nucleotides outside the gene matches: 14. Germline V lookup: CDR1 SQVTM, CDR2 ANQGSEA. The CDR3 here is CSAALRDSPNEQYF. The CDR3, as DNA: TGCAGCGCCGCCCTGAGGGACAGCCCTAACGAGCAGTACTTC.

The chain recombines TRBV12-5 with TRBJ2-3; tentative D call: TRBD2 (5 bases). V was cut by 7 bases and J by 1 base, with 9 bases left in between. The CDR3 totals 13 residues. Germline CDR1 is LGHNT and CDR2 is FRNRAP. CDR3 residues: CASVPGGTDTQYF. Here the CDR3 DNA reads TGTGCTAGTGTCCCCGGGGGCACAGATACGCAGTATTTT.

The chain carries TRBV12-3 or TRBV12-4 and TRBJ2-1, with no clear D. Trimming pared 3 bases from V and 4 bases from J, leaving 10 bases between. The CDR3 sequence is 14 residues long. CDR3 DNA: TGTGCCAGCAGTTTTGGGCCTCCGTACAATGAGCAGTTCTTC. Amino acids: CASSFGPPYNEQFF.